Below are 2 T cell receptor beta chains sequenced from a single sample in a study of blood T cell repertoires in COVID-19. The data were produced by immunoSEQ multiplex PCR, yet TCRdb's version contains in-frame clones alone and is incomplete. The sample lists some 150,000 clones, around nine tenths occurring once. The specimen sequenced was peripheral blood. The receptors were sampled from a man between 60 and 75 years old with active or convalescent COVID-19.

The CDR3 region is CASSSTGSTEAFF. DNA for the CDR3: TGTGCCAGCAGTTCTACAGGGAGCACTGAAGCTTTCTTT. The gene calls are TRBV6-5 and TRBJ1-1; D possibly corresponds to TRBD1 (6 bases). V was pared by 4 bases and J by 4 bases, with 10 bases between. The CDR3 spans 13 residues. CDR1 and CDR2 from the germline V gene are MNHEY and SVGAGI.

The chain carries TRBV5-1 and TRBJ1-2, with D perhaps TRBD1 (6 bases). Deletions cut 2 bases from V and 8 bases from J, with 10 bases between. The CDR3 is 12 amino acids. The germline V gene encodes CDR1 SGHRS and CDR2 YFSETQ. The CDR3 region is CASSFQGNGYTF. CDR3 in DNA: TGCGCCAGCAGCTTCCAGGGGAACGGCTACACCTTC.